The 18 T cell receptor beta chains below come from one sample, sequenced in a study of cytomegalovirus exposure and HLA in healthy donors (dated by TCRdb to about 2017). Library creation used the immunoSEQ multiplex PCR assay. The clones in this table, taken by TCRdb from immuneACCESS, are in-frame only. Not every clone is retained; where verified, under half of the shortfall comes from an unresolved V gene, and the cause of the rest is unknown. A total of around 190,000 clones appear in this sample, around 80% of them only once. The ten biggest clones cover around 1.3% of the sample. The material sequenced was PBMCs. Receptors originate from a woman aged 30 to 39 in good health and CMV-seronegative.

The rearrangement links TRBV9 to TRBJ2-7, with a possible D match to TRBD2 (5 bases). The CDR3 loop spans 16 amino acids. V was shortened by 4 bases and J by 0 bases, with 17 bases between the two germline ends. The germline CDR1 and CDR2 sequences are SGDLS and YYNGEE. The CDR3 region has the DNA TGTGCCAGCAGCCCCGTAGCGTCTGGGAGCTCCTACGAGCAGTACTTC. It codes for CASSPVASGSSYEQYF.

The table lists this clone with a count of one. The chain joins TRBV6-1 to TRBJ2-5; 9 nucleotides match TRBD1. This CDR3 is built from 14 residues. Germline loops: CDR1 MNHNS, CDR2 SASEGT. With 8 bases clipped from V and 0 bases from J, the junction kept 4 bases outside the gene matches. The CDR3 protein is CASWDRANQETQYF. The CDR3 bases are TGTGCCAGCTGGGACAGGGCGAACCAAGAGACCCAGTACTTC.

The sample holds one count of this clone. Within the sample, other DNA sequences also encode this same CDR3. The chain uses TRBV19 and TRBJ2-7; perhaps TRBD2 as D (5 bases). V was clipped by 1 base and J by 6 bases, with 7 bases between them. The CDR3 has 12 residues. CDR1 and CDR2 (germline): LNHDA, SQIVND (reference sequence). The CDR3: CASSIGGSEQYF. DNA for the CDR3: TGTGCCAGTAGTATAGGAGGGTCCGAGCAGTACTTC.

The chain couples TRBV28 to TRBJ2-2, with D perhaps matching TRBD2 (6 bases). Germline V gene lookup returns CDR1 MDHEN and CDR2 SYDVKM. The CDR3 contains 13 residues. Trimming took 2 bases from V and 9 from J, leaving 10 bases between them. CDR3 DNA sequence: TGTGCCAGCAGTTTACCCGGGGGATGGGAGCTGTTTTTT. This codes for CASSLPGGWELFF.

This clone has more than one count but fewer than ten. The V call is TRBV30, the J call TRBJ1-1; TRBD1 aligns across 7 bases. Germline CDR1 GTSNPN, CDR2 SVGIG (reference sequence). The CDR3 sequence is 15 residues long. V shed 0 bases and J 4 bases; nucleotides not matched to a gene: 8. CDR3 sequence (DNA): TGTGCCTGGAGTGTAGGAGGGGGCTACAGCACTGAAGCTTTCTTT. Translating gives CAWSVGGGYSTEAFF.

This clone was observed once. The chain recombines TRBV18 with TRBJ1-5; D is possibly TRBD1 (6 bases). Per the germline V gene, CDR1 is KGHSH and CDR2 is LQKENI. The CDR3 is 13 residues long. Trimming cost V 5 bases and J 5 bases, with 10 bases left between them. The CDR3 region has the DNA TGTGCCAGCTCAGCAAACAGGGATCAGCCCCAGCATTTT. This codes for CASSANRDQPQHF.

This rearrangement joins TRBV5-6 to TRBJ2-5; D gene uncertain. CDR3 size: 15 residues. The germline CDR1 and CDR2 sequences are SGHDT and YYEEEE. Trimming pared 4 bases from V and 0 bases from J, leaving 13 bases between. CDR3 amino acids: CASSREISYQETQYF. Written as DNA, the CDR3 is TGTGCCAGCAGCCGAGAGATCTCGTACCAAGAGACCCAGTACTTC.

The DNA of the CDR3 is TGCGCCAGCAGCTTGGCGGCTAGCGGGAGCGGCTATGAGCAGTTCTTC. Encoded protein: CASSLAASGSGYEQFF. The genes are TRBV5-1 and TRBJ2-1; the match to TRBD2 covers 10 bases. Trimming removed 0 bases from V and 8 bases from J; junction bases left unmatched: 8. Germline assignment: CDR1 SGHRS and CDR2 YFSETQ. CDR3 size: 16 residues.

The chain employs TRBV19 and TRBJ1-2; D perhaps matches TRBD1 (5 bases). This CDR3 is 15 amino acids long. Germline CDR1 and CDR2: LNHDA and SQIVND (reference sequence). Trimming left V 5 bases short and J 1 base short, with 14 bases between. DNA for the CDR3: TGTGCCAGTAGTCCCCCTCGGGGACTTAACTATGGCTACACCTTC. It encodes CASSPPRGLNYGYTF.

The J gene is TRBJ2-7, the V gene TRBV6-1; 8 nucleotides line up with TRBD1. CDR1 MNHNS and CDR2 SASEGT come from the germline V gene. The CDR3 totals 13 residues. V was clipped by 7 bases and J by 3 bases; unmatched bases: 5. The CDR3 sequence is CASTQTGGYEQYF. The CDR3 DNA follows: TGTGCCAGCACCCAAACAGGGGGCTACGAGCAGTACTTC.

J is TRBJ2-5 and V is TRBV4-1; 14 nucleotides agree with TRBD2. The CDR3 consists of 15 residues. Germline-derived CDR1 and CDR2 are MGHRA and YSYEKL. J gave up 5 bases and V 3 bases, and 2 bases lay outside the gene matches. The CDR3 DNA is TGCGCCAGCAGCCAGGGGACTAGCGGGGGTGAGACCCAGTACTTC. Translating it yields CASSQGTSGGETQYF.

This clone was seen only once. The chain is built from TRBV9 and TRBJ1-3; 8 nucleotides agree with TRBD1. V dropped 5 bases and J dropped 4; count of bases not matched to a gene: 8. The germline V gene has CDR1 SGDLS and CDR2 YYNGEE. This CDR3 is built from 15 residues. The chain's CDR3 is CASSAQGASGNTIYF. Written as DNA, the CDR3 is TGTGCCAGCAGTGCTCAGGGGGCGTCGGGAAACACCATATATTTT. Using reference TRBV9 and TRBJ1-3 for the parts outside the CDR3, the full variable domain is DSGVTQTPKHLITATGQRVTLRCSPRSGDLSVYWYQQSLDQGLQFLIQYYNGEERAKGNILERFSAQQFPDLHSELNLSSLELGDSALYFCASSAQGASGNTIYFGEGSWLTVV.

This rearrangement joins TRBV9 to TRBJ1-2; 7 nucleotides align to TRBD1. J was trimmed by 7 bases and V by 3 bases; bases with no gene match: 9. CDR1 is SGDLS, CDR2 YYNGEE, per germline. This CDR3 has 14 residues. The CDR3 loop is CASSALTGDPGYTF. CDR3 sequence (DNA): TGTGCCAGCAGCGCACTTACAGGGGATCCTGGCTACACCTTC.

The V gene is TRBV6-1, the J gene TRBJ1-2, with D maybe TRBD1 (5 bases). Germline CDR1 is MNHNS and CDR2 is SASEGT. V was trimmed by 5 bases and J by 4 bases, leaving 8 bases between them. The CDR3 sequence is 12 residues long. CDR3 amino acids: CASSLGGYGYTF. The CDR3 nucleotides are TGTGCCAGCAGTCTGGGGGGCTATGGCTACACCTTC.

J is TRBJ2-3 and V is TRBV9, with 7 positions matching TRBD1. The CDR3 totals 17 residues. Germline CDR1 SGDLS, CDR2 YYNGEE. With 0 bases clipped from V and 2 bases from J, the junction kept 9 bases outside the gene matches. The CDR3 DNA reads as TGTGCCAGCAGCGTAGGGTCGAGCAGGGGGAACACAGATACGCAGTATTTT. It specifies CASSVGSSRGNTDTQYF. Full variable domain (remainder filled in from reference TRBV9 and TRBJ2-3): DSGVTQTPKHLITATGQRVTLRCSPRSGDLSVYWYQQSLDQGLQFLIQYYNGEERAKGNILERFSAQQFPDLHSELNLSSLELGDSALYFCASSVGSSRGNTDTQYFGPGTRLTVL.

V usage is TRBV15 and J usage is TRBJ2-7; perhaps TRBD1 as D (5 bases). The V end was cut by 1 base, the J end by 4 bases, with 11 bases between. This CDR3 is built from 14 residues. The germline CDR1 and CDR2 sequences are LNHNV and YYDKDF (reference sequence). CDR3 sequence: CATSRGAGSYEQYF. CDR3 nucleotides: TGTGCCACCAGCAGAGGGGCAGGGTCATACGAGCAGTACTTC. The variable domain in full, with the rest retrieved from reference TRBV15 and TRBJ2-7, is DAMVIQNPRYQVTQFGKPVTLSCSQTLNHNVMYWYQQKSSQAPKLLFHYYDKDFNNEADTPDNFQSRRPNTSFCFLDIRSPGLGDTAMYLCATSRGAGSYEQYFGPGTRLTVT.

The rearrangement links TRBV6-5 to TRBJ2-7, with a tentative D call TRBD1 (5 bases). Between the trimmed V and J ends, which lost 6 bases and 2 bases, there was a span of 11 bases. CDR1 MNHEY and CDR2 SVGAGI come from the germline V gene. The CDR3 runs to 13 residues. The CDR3: CASSRASTYEQYF. The CDR3 DNA reads as TGTGCCAGCAGCAGGGCGAGTACCTACGAGCAGTACTTC.

The chain joins TRBV5-6 to TRBJ1-2; D is uncertain. The germline CDR1 and CDR2 sequences are SGHDT and YYEEEE. V lost 2 bases, J lost 3 bases, and 11 bases lay in between. This CDR3 comprises 14 residues. Here the CDR3 DNA reads TGTGCCAGCAGCTTAAGGGTCGGGGACTATGGCTACACCTTC. Amino acid sequence: CASSLRVGDYGYTF.